The 13 T cell receptor beta chains reported below all come from one sample, sequenced in a study of T-cell memory formation after mild COVID-19. TCRdb independently ran MiXCR on the 5' RACE reads; one entry per CDR3 protein. This table holds fewer than 90,000 distinct CDR3 sequences, 14% found once. The sample consisted of PBMCs or a T cell subset sorted from them (not recorded which). The receptors were gathered from an adult woman who had mild COVID-19 (a few samples of this study predate the infection). Cell type and time point are not known.

Many counts were recorded for this clonotype. The genes are TRBV4-2 and TRBJ2-7; 7 nucleotides match TRBD2. Germline assignment: CDR1 LGHNA and CDR2 YNFKEQ. CDR3 length: 16 amino acids. The V gene end was trimmed by 1 base and the J gene end by 1 base; junction bases not matched to a gene: 7. The CDR3 loop reads CASSQGLPSGSYEQYF. The CDR3 DNA sequence: TGTGCCAGCAGCCAAGGTCTCCCTAGCGGATCCTACGAGCAGTACTTC.

Note on this clonotype: The junction departs from germline at one end; a sequencing error may be responsible. The rearrangement uses TRBV5-5 and TRBJ2-3; the D call may be TRBD1 or TRBD2 (5 bases each). This CDR3 region has 12 residues. Germline lookup yields CDR1 SGHKS and CDR2 YYEKEE (reference sequence). The CDR3 sequence is CASSQGPNTHYF. In DNA form, the CDR3 reads TGTGCCAGCAGCCAGGGACCTAATACGCATTATTTT. Complete variable domain (other parts from reference TRBV5-5 and TRBJ2-3): DAGVTQSPTHLIKTRGQQVTLRCSPISGHKSVSWYQQVLGQGPQFIFQYYEKEERGRGNFPDRFSARQFPNYSSELNVNALLLGDSALYLCASSQGPNTHYFGPGTRLTVL.

The chain employs TRBV6-2 or TRBV6-3 and TRBJ1-5, with 11 bases matching TRBD1. This CDR3 is 16 amino acids long. J lost 3 bases, V lost 8 bases, and 9 bases had no gene match. Germline V gene data show CDR1 as MNHEY and CDR2 as SVGEGT. Written as DNA, the CDR3 is TGTGCCAGCCTCCGGGGGGACAGGGGGGCCAATCAGCCCCAGCATTTT. Encoded protein: CASLRGDRGANQPQHF.

The gene calls are TRBV7-3 and TRBJ2-2, with D hard to call. This CDR3 contains 14 residues. V was clipped by 0 bases and J by 1 base, with 3 bases between them. Germline CDR1 is SGHTA and CDR2 is FQGTGA. As DNA, the CDR3 is TGTGCCAGCAGCTTAACGGGGAACACCGGGGAGCTGTTTTTT. It specifies CASSLTGNTGELFF. Together with reference TRBV7-3 and TRBJ2-2, the CDR3 gives the full variable domain: GAGVSQTPSNKVTEKGKYVELRCDPISGHTALYWYRQSLGQGPEFLIYFQGTGAADDSGLPNDRFFAVRPEGSVSTLKIQRTERGDSAVYLCASSLTGNTGELFFGEGSRLTVL.

This clonotype was counted only a few times. The chain uses TRBV5-1 and TRBJ1-1; possibly TRBD1 for D (6 bases). CDR1 and CDR2 from the germline V gene are SGHRS and YFSETQ. The CDR3 spans 14 residues. Trimming pared 2 bases from V and 3 bases from J, leaving 11 bases between. The CDR3 bases are TGCGCCAGCAGCTTTAGGGGGGGACACACTGAAGCTTTCTTT. It is translated as CASSFRGGHTEAFF.

This clonotype was observed a few times. The V call is TRBV20-1, the J call TRBJ2-1; TRBD2 is a possible D gene (6 bases). Germline V CDR1 and CDR2: DFQATT, SNEGSKA (reference sequence). The CDR3 covers 15 residues. Trimming removed 5 bases from V and 0 bases from J, with 14 bases in between. The CDR3 region is CSAGDSPSSYNEQFF. As DNA, the CDR3 is TGCAGTGCTGGGGACTCCCCCAGCTCCTACAATGAGCAGTTCTTC.

This clonotype has a single count. The chain links TRBV6-2 or TRBV6-3 to TRBJ2-1; D could derive from TRBD1 or TRBD2 (5 bases each). Germline V gene lookup returns CDR1 MNHEY and CDR2 SVGEGT. Trimming took 0 bases from V and 2 from J, leaving 11 bases between them. The CDR3 is 16 amino acids. CDR3 bases: TGTGCCAGCAGTTACTCGAGGGCAGGGACCTACAATGAGCAGTTCTTC. The encoded protein is CASSYSRAGTYNEQFF.

The chain has TRBV5-4 and TRBJ2-7, with D perhaps TRBD1 (6 bases). Germline V lookup: CDR1 SGHNT, CDR2 YYREEE (reference sequence). V was cut by 4 bases and J by 3 bases, with 17 bases left in between. The CDR3 has 15 residues. The CDR3 protein is CASSQGGYGNYEQYF. The CDR3 DNA is TGTGCCAGCAGCCAAGGGGGATACGGGAACTACGAGCAGTACTTC.

This chain links TRBV7-2 with TRBJ2-7, with 7 nucleotides matching TRBD2. CDR1 and CDR2 from the germline V gene are SGHTA and FQGNSA. The junction had 10 bases not matched to a gene; V was cut back by 8 bases and J by 0 bases. This CDR3 has 15 residues. Written as DNA, the CDR3 is TGTGCCAGCTGGGGAGGGGTGGGGAGCTCCTACGAGCAGTACTTC. Amino acid sequence: CASWGGVGSSYEQYF.

The genes are TRBV13 and TRBJ1-4; TRBD1 is a possible D gene (6 bases). Germline CDR1 reads PRHDT; CDR2 reads FYEKMQ (reference sequence). V shed 4 bases and J shed 0 bases, with 12 bases lying between them. The CDR3 loop spans 16 amino acids. CDR3 nucleotides: TGTGCCAGCAGCTCCGGACAGACTGCAACTAATGAAAAACTGTTTTTT. It yields the protein CASSSGQTATNEKLFF.

This clonotype was seen a few times. The chain uses TRBV4-1 and TRBJ1-1, with D maybe TRBD1 (5 bases). The germline V and J ends were trimmed by 4 bases and 11 bases, with 14 bases remaining between them. The length of the CDR3 is 12 residues. The germline gives CDR1 MGHRA, CDR2 YSYEKL. The CDR3 nucleotides read TGCGCCAGCAGCCCGCAGGGTAGGGACGCTTTCTTT. Protein sequence: CASSPQGRDAFF.

The chain recombines TRBV5-5 with TRBJ1-2; TRBD1 is a possible D gene (6 bases). V was clipped by 4 bases and J by 4 bases, with 14 bases between them. This CDR3 comprises 14 residues. Germline values: CDR1 SGHKS, CDR2 YYEKEE (reference sequence). The CDR3 nucleotides are TGTGCCAGCAGCCAGGGAACAGGGACCTATGGCTACACCTTC. Its translation: CASSQGTGTYGYTF.

The chain uses TRBV29-1 and TRBJ2-5; D possibly matches TRBD1 or TRBD2 (7 bases each). Trimming removed 5 bases from V and 4 bases from J, with 23 bases in between. The CDR3 has 16 residues. Germline V lookup: CDR1 SQVTM, CDR2 ANQGSEA. The CDR3 nucleotides are TGCAGCGTTCCACGGGGGGACAGCGTCGGGGGAGAGACCCAGTACTTC. It is translated as CSVPRGDSVGGETQYF.